Presented here are 4 T cell receptor beta chains from one specimen sequenced in a study of CD8 T cells in ankylosing spondylitis. From the 5' RACE reads, TCRdb called clonotypes with MiXCR, one entry per CDR3 protein. This sample has about 39,000 distinct CDR3 sequences, with less than 4% found just once. Sequencing used blood, either unsorted or a sorted T cell fraction (not recorded which). The source is a male donor with ankylosing spondylitis or in good health (not recorded which).

This clonotype has at least ten counts. The chain uses TRBV9 and TRBJ2-5, with 8 bases lining up with TRBD2. Germline assignment: CDR1 SGDLS and CDR2 YYNGEE. The CDR3 length is 16 residues. Trimming removed 0 bases from V and 0 bases from J; junction bases left unmatched: 4. CDR3 nucleotide sequence: TGTGCCAGCAGCGTAGGGGTAGCGGGACACCAAGAGACCCAGTACTTC. Encoded protein: CASSVGVAGHQETQYF.

This clonotype has a count of ten or more. The chain couples TRBV9 to TRBJ1-1; D is undetermined. The CDR3 extends over 14 amino acids. V lost 0 bases and J 2 bases, leaving 8 bases between the germline ends. Germline assignment: CDR1 SGDLS and CDR2 YYNGEE. CDR3 loop: CASSVGPINTEAFF. CDR3 bases: TGTGCCAGCAGCGTAGGACCGATTAACACTGAAGCTTTCTTT.

This clonotype was detected many times. The chain is built from TRBV9 and TRBJ2-1, with 9 bases lining up with TRBD2. From germline, CDR1 is SGDLS and CDR2 YYNGEE. The CDR3 runs 16 residues. Unmatched junction bases numbered 6, after V lost 0 bases and J lost 5 bases. CDR3 coding DNA: TGTGCCAGCAGCGTAGGGCTAGCGGGGACCAACAATGAGCAGTTCTTC. It specifies CASSVGLAGTNNEQFF.

This chain joins TRBV9 and TRBJ2-1; D gene unclear. CDR1 is SGDLS and CDR2 is YYNGEE in the germline V gene. The CDR3 is made up of 15 amino acids. Trimming stripped 0 bases from V and 5 bases from J, with 12 bases between. CDR3 amino acids: CASSVAGGLNNEQFF. Written as DNA, the CDR3 is TGTGCCAGCAGCGTAGCGGGTGGGCTTAACAATGAGCAGTTCTTC. The full variable domain, its missing parts supplied by reference TRBV9 and TRBJ2-1, is DSGVTQTPKHLITATGQRVTLRCSPRSGDLSVYWYQQSLDQGLQFLIQYYNGEERAKGNILERFSAQQFPDLHSELNLSSLELGDSALYFCASSVAGGLNNEQFFGPGTRLTVL.